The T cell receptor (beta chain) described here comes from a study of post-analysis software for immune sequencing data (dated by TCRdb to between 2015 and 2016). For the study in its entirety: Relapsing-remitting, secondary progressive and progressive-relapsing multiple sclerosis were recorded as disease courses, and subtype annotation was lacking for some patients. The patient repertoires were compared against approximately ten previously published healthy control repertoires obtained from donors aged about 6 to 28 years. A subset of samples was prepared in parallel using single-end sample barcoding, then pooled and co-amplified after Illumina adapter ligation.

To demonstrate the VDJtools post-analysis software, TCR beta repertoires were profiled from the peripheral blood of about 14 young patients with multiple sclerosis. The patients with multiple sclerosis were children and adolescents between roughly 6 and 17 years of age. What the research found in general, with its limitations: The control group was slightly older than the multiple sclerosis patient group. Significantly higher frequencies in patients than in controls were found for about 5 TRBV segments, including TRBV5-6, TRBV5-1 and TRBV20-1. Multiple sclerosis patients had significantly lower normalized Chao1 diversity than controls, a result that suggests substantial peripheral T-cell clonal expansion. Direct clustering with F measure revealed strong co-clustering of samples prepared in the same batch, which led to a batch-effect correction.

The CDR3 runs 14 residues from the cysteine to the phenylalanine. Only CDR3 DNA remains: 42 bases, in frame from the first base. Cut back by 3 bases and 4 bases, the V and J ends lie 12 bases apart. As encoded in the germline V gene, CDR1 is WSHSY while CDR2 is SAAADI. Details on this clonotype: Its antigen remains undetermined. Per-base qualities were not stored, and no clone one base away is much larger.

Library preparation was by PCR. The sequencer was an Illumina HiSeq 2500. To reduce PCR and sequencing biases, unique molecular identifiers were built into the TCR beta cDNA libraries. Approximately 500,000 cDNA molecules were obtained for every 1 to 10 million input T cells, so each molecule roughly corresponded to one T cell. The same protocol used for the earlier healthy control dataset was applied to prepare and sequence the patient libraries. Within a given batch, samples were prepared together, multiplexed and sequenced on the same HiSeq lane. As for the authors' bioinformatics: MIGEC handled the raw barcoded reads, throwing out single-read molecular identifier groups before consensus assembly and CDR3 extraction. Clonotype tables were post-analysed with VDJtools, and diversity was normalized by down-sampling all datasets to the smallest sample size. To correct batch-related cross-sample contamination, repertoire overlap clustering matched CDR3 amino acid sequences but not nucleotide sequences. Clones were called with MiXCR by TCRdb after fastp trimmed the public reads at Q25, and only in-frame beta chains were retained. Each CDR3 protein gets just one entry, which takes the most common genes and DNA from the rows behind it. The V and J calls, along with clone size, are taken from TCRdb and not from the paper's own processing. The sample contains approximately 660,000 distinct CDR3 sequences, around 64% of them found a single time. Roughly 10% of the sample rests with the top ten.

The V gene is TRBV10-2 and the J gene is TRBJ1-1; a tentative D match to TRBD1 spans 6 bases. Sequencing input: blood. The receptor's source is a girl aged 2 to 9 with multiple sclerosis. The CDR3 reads CASSEYRVGTEAFF. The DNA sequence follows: TGCGCCAGCAGTGAATACAGGGTGGGCACTGAAGCTTTCTTT.